The 16 T cell receptor beta chains below come from one sample, sequenced in a study of blood T cell repertoires in COVID-19. Data came from immunoSEQ multiplex PCR; TCRdb stores just in-frame clones and leaves some out. The table lists some 400,000 clones, 70% to 90% of them singletons. Sequencing used peripheral blood. These receptor sequences come from a woman aged 25 to 39 with COVID-19, enrolled during active disease.

The chain is built from TRBV14 and TRBJ1-4; D is unclear. Trimming took 6 bases from V and 8 from J, leaving 10 bases between them. Looked up from germline, CDR1 is SGHDN and CDR2 is FVKESK. The CDR3 sequence is 12 residues long. The CDR3 spells CASSKLEEKLFF. Written as DNA, the CDR3 is TGTGCCAGCAGTAAATTGGAGGAAAAACTGTTTTTT.

This clone was detected only once. V gene TRBV5-6 combines with J gene TRBJ1-5; TRBD1 matches at 7 bases. The trim removed 0 bases at V and 5 bases at J, leaving 5 bases unmatched. The CDR3 spans 15 residues. Germline V gene lookup returns CDR1 SGHDT and CDR2 YYEEEE. CDR3 region: CASSLGGGIYQPQHF. The DNA for the CDR3 is TGTGCCAGCAGCTTGGGAGGGGGCATTTATCAGCCCCAGCATTTT.

This clone was detected many times. The chain couples TRBV2 to TRBJ2-1; D is undetermined. Trimming removed 1 base at V and 10 bases at J, with 17 bases between. Germline-derived CDR1 and CDR2 are SNHLY and FYNNEI. This CDR3 spans 15 amino acids. CDR3 coding DNA: TGTGCCAGCAGTGAAGGTCGGTTAATCCCGAAGGAGCAGTTCTTC. Translating gives CASSEGRLIPKEQFF.

The V gene is TRBV10-2, the J gene TRBJ1-4; 9 nucleotides agree with TRBD1. The CDR3 is made up of 15 amino acids. The trim removed 4 bases at V and 7 bases at J, leaving 7 bases unmatched. Germline CDR1 WSHSY, CDR2 SAAADI. The CDR3 coding sequence is TGCGCCAGCAGTGCGGAACAGGGGGCGGGTGAAAAACTGTTTTTT. As protein: CASSAEQGAGEKLFF.

This clone appeared a single time. The rearrangement uses TRBV19 and TRBJ2-5; TRBD1 aligns across 7 bases. Germline-derived CDR1 and CDR2 are LNHDA and SQIVND (reference sequence). The CDR3 totals 14 residues. Trimming took 5 bases from V and 3 from J; bases not matched to a gene: 6. CDR3 in DNA: TGTGCCAGTAGTCCCACAGGGACAGAAGAGACCCAGTACTTC. Protein product: CASSPTGTEETQYF. The variable domain in full, completed from reference TRBV19 and TRBJ2-5, reads DGGITQSPKYLFRKEGQNVTLSCEQNLNHDAMYWYRQDPGQGLRLIYYSQIVNDFQKGDIAEGYSVSREKKESFPLTVTSAQKNPTAFYLCASSPTGTEETQYFGPGTRLLVL.

Concerning this clone itself: An end of the junction differs from the germline gene, which may be a read error. CDR3 nucleotides: TGTGCCCGGAGGGAGGCCGGGGAGCTGTTTTTT. Translation: CARREAGELFF. The chain carries TRBV30 and TRBJ2-2; D may be TRBD2 (6 bases). Germline values: CDR1 GTSNPN, CDR2 SVGIG (reference sequence). The CDR3 loop spans 11 amino acids. Full variable domain (rest looked up from reference TRBV30 and TRBJ2-2): SQTIHQWPATLVQPVGSPLSLECTVEGTSNPNLYWYRQAAGRGLQLLFYSVGIGQISSEVPQNLSASRPQDRQFILSSKKLLLSDSGFYLCARREAGELFFGEGSRLTVL.

CDR3: CASTVQGAGFEKLFF. CDR3 nucleotides: TGTGCCAGTACGGTCCAGGGGGCTGGTTTTGAAAAACTGTTTTTT. The J gene is TRBJ1-4, the V gene TRBV6-5, with 8 nucleotides matching TRBD1. The CDR3 length is 15 residues. The germline gives CDR1 MNHEY, CDR2 SVGAGI. Trimming removed 9 bases from V and 7 bases from J; junction bases left unmatched: 13.

A few counts support this clone. The chain combines TRBV5-1 with TRBJ1-2, with TRBD1 identical over 8 bases. The CDR3 length is 14 residues. V dropped 3 bases and J dropped 4; count of bases not matched to a gene: 5. Germline V gives CDR1 SGHRS, CDR2 YFSETQ. Here the CDR3 reads CASSSGGSGYGYTF. The CDR3 DNA reads TGCGCCAGCAGCTCAGGGGGCTCTGGCTATGGCTACACCTTC.

The chain joins TRBV27 to TRBJ1-2; D is undetermined. V shed 7 bases and J shed 2 bases, with 5 bases lying between them. CDR3 length equals 11 residues. Looked up from germline, CDR1 is MNHEY and CDR2 is SMNVEV (reference sequence). Here the CDR3 DNA reads TGTGCCAGCACAGTGAACTATGGCTACACCTTC. This codes for CASTVNYGYTF.

This clone came up once. This chain joins TRBV7-2 and TRBJ1-1, with D perhaps TRBD1 (6 bases). The V gene lost 0 bases and the J gene lost 3 bases, with 8 bases spanning the gap. The germline V gene has CDR1 SGHTA and CDR2 FQGNSA. CDR3 length: 14 residues. The CDR3 here is CASSLAQGHTEAFF. CDR3 DNA: TGTGCCAGCAGCTTAGCACAGGGCCACACTGAAGCTTTCTTT.

The chain employs TRBV27 and TRBJ1-2; 8 bases match TRBD1. The CDR3 is made up of 15 amino acids. Per the germline V gene, CDR1 is MNHEY and CDR2 is SMNVEV (reference sequence). Trimming at V came to 5 bases and at J to 2 bases, leaving 7 bases not matched to a gene. In nucleotides, the CDR3 is TGTGCCAGCAGTCAAACCCGGACAGGGAACTATGGCTACACCTTC. Its translation: CASSQTRTGNYGYTF.

This rearrangement joins TRBV27 to TRBJ2-7; TRBD1 is a possible D gene (6 bases). Germline values: CDR1 MNHEY, CDR2 SMNVEV (reference sequence). V was clipped by 3 bases and J by 5 bases, with 8 bases between them. The CDR3 has 12 amino acids. CDR3 bases: TGTGCCAGCAGTTTTGGGGGCCACGAGCAGTACTTC. Residues: CASSFGGHEQYF.

The chain carries TRBV4-1 and TRBJ2-3; tentative D call: TRBD1 (6 bases). The germline CDR1 and CDR2 sequences are MGHRA and YSYEKL. The V gene lost 0 bases and the J gene lost 1 base, with 14 bases spanning the gap. The CDR3 has 17 residues. This CDR3 reads CASSQDDRTFRTDTQYF. The CDR3 DNA follows: TGCGCCAGCAGCCAAGATGACAGGACTTTTCGCACAGATACGCAGTATTTT.

CDR3 loop: CATSRDLASTDTQYF. Here the CDR3 DNA reads TGTGCCACCAGCAGAGATTTGGCCTCCACAGATACGCAGTATTTT. V and J are TRBV15 and TRBJ2-3; D is uncertain. Germline CDR1 and CDR2: LNHNV and YYDKDF (reference sequence). The V and J ends lost 0 bases and 2 bases respectively, with 9 bases between them. CDR3 length equals 15 residues.

The V call is TRBV27, the J call TRBJ2-1; 9 nucleotides line up with TRBD2. The CDR3 consists of 15 residues. Germline CDR1 reads MNHEY; CDR2 reads SMNVEV (reference sequence). With 6 bases clipped from V and 5 bases from J, the junction kept 8 bases outside the gene matches. The CDR3 nucleotides read TGTGCCAGCAGCCGAGCGGGAGGAAATCACAATGAGCAGTTCTTC. It encodes CASSRAGGNHNEQFF.

The CDR3 DNA follows: TGTGCCAGCAGTTTGGTAGGGAGCAATTCACCCCTCCACTTT. It translates to CASSLVGSNSPLHF. The rearrangement links TRBV6-5 to TRBJ1-6; D is uncertain. Trimming took 4 bases from V and 7 from J, leaving 11 bases between them. This CDR3 region has 14 residues. Germline assignment: CDR1 MNHEY and CDR2 SVGAGI.